The TCR beta chain described here comes from a study of identical twins. Study-level points and caveats: A lower insertion count was a feature of abundant cord blood beta clonotypes, with no such feature in memory repertoires. Beta out-of-frame sequences showed weaker excess twin sharing.

TCRdb processed the 5' RACE reads anew with MiXCR; each CDR3 protein has one entry. The profile shows 1,800,000 or so distinct CDR3 sequences, 25% to 35% of them singletons. With respect to this clonotype: The antigen is undetermined.

The CDR3 consists of 15 residues. Germline CDR1 and CDR2: DFQATT and SNEGSKA (reference sequence). Trimming cost V 2 bases and J 10 bases, with 20 bases left between them. Sequencing was carried out using cord blood. The clonotype originates from a newborn girl in good health. This chain uses TRBV20-1 with TRBJ1-4; D possibly corresponds to TRBD1 (6 bases). CDR3 coding DNA: TGCAGTGCTAGAAGGGACACCTCAAGGAGGGGAAAACTGTTTTTT. Amino acids: CSARRDTSRRGKLFF.